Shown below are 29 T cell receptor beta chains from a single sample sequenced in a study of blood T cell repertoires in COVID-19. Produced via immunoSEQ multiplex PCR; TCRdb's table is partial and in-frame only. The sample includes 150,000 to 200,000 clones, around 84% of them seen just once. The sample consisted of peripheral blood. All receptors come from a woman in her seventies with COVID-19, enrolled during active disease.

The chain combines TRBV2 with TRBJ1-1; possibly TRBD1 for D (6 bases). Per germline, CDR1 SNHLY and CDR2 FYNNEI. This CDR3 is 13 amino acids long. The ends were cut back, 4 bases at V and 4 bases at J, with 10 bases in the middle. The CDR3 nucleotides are TGTGCCAGCAGTGTCCGCAGGGGCACTGAAGCTTTCTTT. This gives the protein CASSVRRGTEAFF.

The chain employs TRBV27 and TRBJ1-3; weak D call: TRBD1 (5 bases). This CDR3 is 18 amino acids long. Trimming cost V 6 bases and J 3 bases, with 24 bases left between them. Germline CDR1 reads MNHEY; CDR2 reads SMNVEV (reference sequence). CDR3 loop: CASRDPAGQLICGNTIYF. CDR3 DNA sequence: TGTGCCAGCAGGGACCCAGCGGGGCAATTAATCTGTGGAAACACCATATATTTT.

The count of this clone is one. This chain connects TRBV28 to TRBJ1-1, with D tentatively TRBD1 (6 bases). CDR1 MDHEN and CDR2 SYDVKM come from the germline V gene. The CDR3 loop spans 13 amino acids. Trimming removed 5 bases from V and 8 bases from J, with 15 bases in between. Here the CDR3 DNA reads TGTGCCAGCAGTATAAAAACAGGGCTAGAAGCTTTCTTT. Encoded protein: CASSIKTGLEAFF.

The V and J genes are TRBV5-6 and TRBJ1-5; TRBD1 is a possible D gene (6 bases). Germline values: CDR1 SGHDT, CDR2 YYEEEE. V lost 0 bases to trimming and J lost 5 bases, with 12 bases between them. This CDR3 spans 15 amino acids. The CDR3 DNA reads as TGTGCCAGCAGCTTGGACGGAGGGGGGGATCAGCCCCAGCATTTT. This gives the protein CASSLDGGGDQPQHF.

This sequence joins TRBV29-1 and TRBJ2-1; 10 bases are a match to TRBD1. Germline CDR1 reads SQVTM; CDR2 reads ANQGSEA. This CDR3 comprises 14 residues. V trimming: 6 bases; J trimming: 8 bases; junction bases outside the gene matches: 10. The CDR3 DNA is TGCAGCGTGGGTCGGACAGGGGGAATTTATGAGCAGTTCTTC. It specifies CSVGRTGGIYEQFF.

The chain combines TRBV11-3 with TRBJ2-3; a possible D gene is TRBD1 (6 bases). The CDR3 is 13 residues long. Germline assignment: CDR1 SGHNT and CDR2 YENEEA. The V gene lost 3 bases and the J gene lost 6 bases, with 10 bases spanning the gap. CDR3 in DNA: TGTGCCAGCAGCTTTTTCAGGGGTGATACGCAGTATTTT. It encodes CASSFFRGDTQYF.

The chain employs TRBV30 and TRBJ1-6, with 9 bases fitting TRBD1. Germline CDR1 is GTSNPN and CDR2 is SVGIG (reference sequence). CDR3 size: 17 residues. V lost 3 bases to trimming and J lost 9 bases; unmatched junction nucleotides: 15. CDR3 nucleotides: TGTGCCTGGAGAATGGGACAGGGAATACTTGGGGGTTCACCCCTCCACTTT. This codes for CAWRMGQGILGGSPLHF.

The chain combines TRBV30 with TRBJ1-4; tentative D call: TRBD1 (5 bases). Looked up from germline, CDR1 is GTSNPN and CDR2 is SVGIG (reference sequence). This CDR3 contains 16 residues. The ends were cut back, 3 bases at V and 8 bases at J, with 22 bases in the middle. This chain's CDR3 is CAWRDGWGSQTEKLFF. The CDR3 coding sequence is TGTGCCTGGAGGGACGGGTGGGGCAGTCAGACGGAAAAACTGTTTTTT.

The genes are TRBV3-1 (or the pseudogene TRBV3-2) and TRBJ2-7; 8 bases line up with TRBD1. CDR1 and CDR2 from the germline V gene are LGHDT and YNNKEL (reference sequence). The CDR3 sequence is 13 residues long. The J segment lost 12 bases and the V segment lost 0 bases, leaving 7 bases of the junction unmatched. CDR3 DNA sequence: TGTGCCAGCAGCCAAGATGGACAGGGAAGGAGGTACTTC. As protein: CASSQDGQGRRYF.

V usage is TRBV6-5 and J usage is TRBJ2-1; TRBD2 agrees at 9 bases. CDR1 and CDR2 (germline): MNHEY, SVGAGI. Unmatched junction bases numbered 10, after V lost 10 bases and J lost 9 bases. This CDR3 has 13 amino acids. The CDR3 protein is CATIPGLAGEQFF. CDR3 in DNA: TGTGCCACCATCCCGGGACTAGCAGGTGAGCAGTTCTTC.

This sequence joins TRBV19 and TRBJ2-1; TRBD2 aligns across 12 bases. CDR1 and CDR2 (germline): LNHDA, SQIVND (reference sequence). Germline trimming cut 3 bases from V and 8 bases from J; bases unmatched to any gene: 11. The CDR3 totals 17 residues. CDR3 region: CASSMLAGGKATYEQFF. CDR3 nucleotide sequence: TGTGCCAGTAGTATGCTAGCGGGAGGGAAGGCAACGTATGAGCAGTTCTTC.

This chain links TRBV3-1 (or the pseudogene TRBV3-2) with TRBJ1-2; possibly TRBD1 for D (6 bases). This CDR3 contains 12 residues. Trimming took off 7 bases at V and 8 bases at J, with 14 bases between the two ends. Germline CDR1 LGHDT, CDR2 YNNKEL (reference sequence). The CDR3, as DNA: TGTGCCAGCACCGCAGGGGAAAGAGGCTACACCTTC. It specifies CASTAGERGYTF.

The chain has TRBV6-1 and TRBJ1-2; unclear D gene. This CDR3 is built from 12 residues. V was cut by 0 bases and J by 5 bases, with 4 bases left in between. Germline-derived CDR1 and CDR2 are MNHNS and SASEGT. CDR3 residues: CASSEAQYGYTF. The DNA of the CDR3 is TGTGCCAGCAGTGAAGCGCAGTATGGCTACACCTTC.

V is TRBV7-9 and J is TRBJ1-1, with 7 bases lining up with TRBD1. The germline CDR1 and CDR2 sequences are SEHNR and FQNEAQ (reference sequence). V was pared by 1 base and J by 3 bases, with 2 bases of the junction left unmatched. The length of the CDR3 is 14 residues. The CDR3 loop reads CASSLEGADTEAFF. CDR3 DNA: TGTGCCAGCAGCTTAGAGGGGGCAGACACTGAAGCTTTCTTT.

The CDR3 DNA reads TGTGCCAGCAGTTCCTCCGGAGGAGGAGACACTGAAGCTTTCTTT. The encoded protein is CASSSSGGGDTEAFF. The V call is TRBV27, the J call TRBJ1-1, with unresolved D. CDR3 size: 15 residues. In germline, CDR1 is MNHEY, CDR2 SMNVEV (reference sequence). V lost 4 bases, J lost 3 bases, and 15 bases lay in between.

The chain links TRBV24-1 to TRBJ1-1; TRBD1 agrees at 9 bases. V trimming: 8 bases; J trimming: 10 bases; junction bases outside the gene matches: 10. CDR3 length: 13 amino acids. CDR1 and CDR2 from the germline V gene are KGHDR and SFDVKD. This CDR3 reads CATKSGQGIGAFF. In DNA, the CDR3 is TGTGCCACCAAATCGGGACAGGGTATTGGAGCTTTCTTT.

CDR3 protein: CSVARDSRGYTF. The DNA of the CDR3 is TGCAGCGTTGCAAGGGACAGTCGGGGCTACACCTTC. J is TRBJ1-2 and V is TRBV29-1; 7 bases are a match to TRBD1. Germline V gene lookup returns CDR1 SQVTM and CDR2 ANQGSEA. The CDR3 length is 12 residues. Unmatched junction bases numbered 7, after V lost 4 bases and J lost 8 bases.

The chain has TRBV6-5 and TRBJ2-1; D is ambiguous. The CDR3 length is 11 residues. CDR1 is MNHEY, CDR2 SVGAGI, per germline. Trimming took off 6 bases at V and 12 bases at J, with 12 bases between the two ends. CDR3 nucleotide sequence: TGTGCCAGCAGCAATACTTTTCGGCAGTTCTTC. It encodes CASSNTFRQFF.

The CDR3 DNA reads TGCAGCGTTGAAGATTGGCCCGGGACTAACTATGGCTACACCTTC. This encodes CSVEDWPGTNYGYTF. The chain uses TRBV29-1 and TRBJ1-2, with D hard to call. V was pared by 0 bases and J by 0 bases, with 11 bases between. Germline CDR1 SQVTM, CDR2 ANQGSEA. The CDR3 has 15 amino acids.

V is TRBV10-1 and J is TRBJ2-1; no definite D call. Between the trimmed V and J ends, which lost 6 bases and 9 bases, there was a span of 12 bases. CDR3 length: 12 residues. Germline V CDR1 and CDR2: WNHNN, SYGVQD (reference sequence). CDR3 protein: CASRTDRGEQFF. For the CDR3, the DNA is TGCGCCAGCAGGACTGATCGAGGTGAGCAGTTCTTC.

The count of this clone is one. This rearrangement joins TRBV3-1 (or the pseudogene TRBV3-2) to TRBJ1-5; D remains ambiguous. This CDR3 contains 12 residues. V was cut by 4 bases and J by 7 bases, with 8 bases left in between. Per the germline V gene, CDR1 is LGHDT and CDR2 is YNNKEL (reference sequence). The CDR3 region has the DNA TGTGCCAGCAGCCGGCACGGGCAGCCCCAGCATTTT. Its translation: CASSRHGQPQHF.

The CDR3 DNA reads TGTGCCAGCAGCTTAGCGGGACAGGGAGAAAGCACCTTC. It encodes CASSLAGQGESTF. V is TRBV7-8 and J is TRBJ1-2; TRBD1 aligns across 9 bases. CDR3 size: 13 residues. CDR1 is SGHVS and CDR2 is FQNEAQ in the germline V gene. V was pared by 0 bases and J by 13 bases, with 6 bases of the junction left unmatched.

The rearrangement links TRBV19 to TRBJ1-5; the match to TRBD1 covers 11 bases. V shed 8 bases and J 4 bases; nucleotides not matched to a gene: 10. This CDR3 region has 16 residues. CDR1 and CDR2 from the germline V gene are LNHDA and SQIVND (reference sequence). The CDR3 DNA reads TGTGCCAGTCATCCGGGACAGGGGGTTGGTAATCAGCCCCAGCATTTT. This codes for CASHPGQGVGNQPQHF.

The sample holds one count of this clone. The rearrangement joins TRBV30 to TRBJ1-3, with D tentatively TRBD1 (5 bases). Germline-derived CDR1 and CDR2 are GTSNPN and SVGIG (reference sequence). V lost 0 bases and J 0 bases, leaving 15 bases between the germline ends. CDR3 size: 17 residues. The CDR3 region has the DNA TGTGCCTGGAGTGTACTTAGGGGCCCAAGCTCTGGAAACACCATATATTTT. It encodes CAWSVLRGPSSGNTIYF.

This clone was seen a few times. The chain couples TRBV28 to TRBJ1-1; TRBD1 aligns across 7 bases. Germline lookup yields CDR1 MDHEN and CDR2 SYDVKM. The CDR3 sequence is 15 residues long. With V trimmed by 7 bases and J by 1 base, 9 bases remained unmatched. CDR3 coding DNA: TGTGCCAGCATTCTACCGGGACAGACGAACACTGAAGCTTTCTTT. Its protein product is CASILPGQTNTEAFF.

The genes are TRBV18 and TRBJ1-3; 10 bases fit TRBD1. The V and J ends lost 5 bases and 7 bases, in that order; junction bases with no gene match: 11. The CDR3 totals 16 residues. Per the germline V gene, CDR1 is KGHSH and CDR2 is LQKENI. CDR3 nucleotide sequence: TGTGCCAGCTCATCGACTCCGACAGGGGGCGCGAACACCATATATTTT. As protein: CASSSTPTGGANTIYF.

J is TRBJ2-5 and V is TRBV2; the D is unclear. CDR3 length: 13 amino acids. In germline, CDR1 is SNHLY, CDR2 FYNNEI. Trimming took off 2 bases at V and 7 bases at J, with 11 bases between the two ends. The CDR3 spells CASSERVDGTQYF. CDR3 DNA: TGTGCCAGCAGTGAACGGGTAGATGGGACCCAGTACTTC.

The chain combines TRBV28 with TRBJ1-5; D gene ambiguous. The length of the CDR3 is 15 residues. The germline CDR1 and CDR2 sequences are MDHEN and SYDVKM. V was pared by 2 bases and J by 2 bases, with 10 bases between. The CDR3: CASSLLEVGNQPQHF. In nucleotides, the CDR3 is TGTGCCAGCAGTTTACTCGAGGTAGGCAATCAGCCCCAGCATTTT.

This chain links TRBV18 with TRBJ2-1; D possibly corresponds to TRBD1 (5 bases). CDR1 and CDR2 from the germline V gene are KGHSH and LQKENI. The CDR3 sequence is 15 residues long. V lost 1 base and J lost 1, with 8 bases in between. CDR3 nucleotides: TGTGCCAGCTCACCACGTCAGGGATCCTACAATGAGCAGTTCTTC. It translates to CASSPRQGSYNEQFF.